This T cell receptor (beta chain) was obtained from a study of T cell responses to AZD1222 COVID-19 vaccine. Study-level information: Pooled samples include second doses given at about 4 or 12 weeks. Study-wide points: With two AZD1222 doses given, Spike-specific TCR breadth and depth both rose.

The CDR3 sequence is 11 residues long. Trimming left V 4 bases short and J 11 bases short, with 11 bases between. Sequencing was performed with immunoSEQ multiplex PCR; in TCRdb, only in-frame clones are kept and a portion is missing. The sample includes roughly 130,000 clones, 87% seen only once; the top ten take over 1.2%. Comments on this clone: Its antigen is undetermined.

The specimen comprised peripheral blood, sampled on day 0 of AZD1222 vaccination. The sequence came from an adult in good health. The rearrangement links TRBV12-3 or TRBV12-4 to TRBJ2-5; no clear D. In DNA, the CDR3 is TGTGCCAGCAGTTCGTACCCGGAGCAGTACTTC. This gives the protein CASSSYPEQYF.